This T cell receptor beta chain comes out of a study of blood T cell repertoires in COVID-19. The CDR3 has 14 residues. V was trimmed by 3 bases and J by 0 bases, leaving 8 bases between them. Germline CDR1 and CDR2: KGHSH and LQKENI. Method: immunoSEQ multiplex PCR; TCRdb's copy keeps in-frame clones and lacks some. Here the sample spans about 99,000 clones, 84% being singletons. The sequence derives from a man aged 65-85 years with active or convalescent COVID-19. Material: peripheral blood. The chain has TRBV18 and TRBJ1-2; a possible D gene is TRBD1 (6 bases). The CDR3 coding sequence is TGTGCCAGCTCACCCGGACAGACTAACTATGGCTACACCTTC. Protein: CASSPGQTNYGYTF. The variable domain in full, with the rest retrieved from reference TRBV18 and TRBJ1-2, is NAGVMQNPRHLVRRRGQEARLRCSPMKGHSHVYWYRQLPEEGLKFMVYLQKENIIDESGMPKERFSAEFPKEGPSILRIQQVVRGDSAAYFCASSPGQTNYGYTFGSGTRLTVV.